Listed here are 30 T cell receptor beta chains from one sample, sequenced in a study of T cell responses to AZD1222 COVID-19 vaccine. Profiled with immunoSEQ multiplex PCR; TCRdb holds only in-frame clones, not every one. The top ten hold 5% to 7.5% of the sample, which has over 100,000 clones, approximately 88% seen once. This sample comprised peripheral blood, obtained on day 0 of AZD1222 vaccination. The origin of the receptors is an adult in good health.

The chain uses TRBV19 and TRBJ2-3, with TRBD1 matching 10 bases. The CDR3 runs 15 residues. V trimming: 6 bases; J trimming: 6 bases; junction bases outside the gene matches: 9. Germline V gene sequence: CDR1 LNHDA, CDR2 SQIVND (reference sequence). CDR3 bases: TGTGCCAGTAGCCCCCGGACAGGGGGGTCCGATACGCAGTATTTT. Translated: CASSPRTGGSDTQYF.

The gene calls are TRBV7-9 and TRBJ1-2; 9 bases align to TRBD1. The V gene's germline CDR1 is SEHNR and CDR2 FQNEAQ (reference sequence). The CDR3 covers 14 residues. The J segment lost 6 bases and the V segment lost 5 bases, leaving 7 bases of the junction unmatched. CDR3 sequence reads: CASSRDRGSDGYTF. The CDR3 region has the DNA TGTGCCAGCAGCCGCGACAGGGGGTCGGATGGCTACACCTTC.

This chain links TRBV6-2 or TRBV6-3 with TRBJ1-5; D is perhaps TRBD1 (6 bases). Germline loops: CDR1 MNHEY, CDR2 SVGEGT. The CDR3 length is 18 residues. Trimming pared 4 bases from V and 3 bases from J, leaving 22 bases between. As DNA, the CDR3 is TGTGCCAGCAGTTGGGCCCCCCGGACAGAGTCCTACAATCAGCCCCAGCATTTT. Residues: CASSWAPRTESYNQPQHF.

The gene calls are TRBV27 and TRBJ2-5; D uncertain. Deletions cut 5 bases from V and 7 bases from J, with 20 bases between. Germline-derived CDR1 and CDR2 are MNHEY and SMNVEV (reference sequence). This CDR3 region has 15 residues. CDR3 loop: CASSPTMGDRWTQYF. Written as DNA, the CDR3 is TGTGCCAGCAGTCCGACCATGGGTGACCGATGGACCCAGTACTTC.

This chain joins TRBV19 and TRBJ1-2; D gene unclear. The ends were cut back, 2 bases at V and 0 bases at J, with 10 bases in the middle. Germline CDR1 reads LNHDA; CDR2 reads SQIVND (reference sequence). This CDR3 is 15 amino acids long. CDR3 protein: CASSIQRQANYGYTF. The CDR3 region has the DNA TGTGCCAGTAGTATACAACGGCAAGCTAACTATGGCTACACCTTC.

This chain connects TRBV3-1 (or the pseudogene TRBV3-2) to TRBJ1-5; D is unclear. The V end was cut by 6 bases, the J end by 0 bases, with 6 bases between. Germline CDR1 LGHDT, CDR2 YNNKEL (reference sequence). The CDR3 has 13 residues. Here the CDR3 DNA reads TGTGCCAGCAGTCGGGGTAGCAATCAGCCCCAGCATTTT. This sequence encodes CASSRGSNQPQHF.

The chain links TRBV2 to TRBJ1-5; D remains unclear. Trimming removed 4 bases at V and 0 bases at J, with 10 bases between. This CDR3 has 15 residues. Germline values: CDR1 SNHLY, CDR2 FYNNEI. The CDR3 sequence: CASSVSAYSNQPQHF. As DNA, the CDR3 is TGTGCCAGCAGTGTGTCAGCGTATAGCAATCAGCCCCAGCATTTT.

The chain recombines TRBV6-5 with TRBJ1-5; possibly TRBD1 for D (6 bases). Trimming removed 7 bases at V and 2 bases at J, with 12 bases between. The CDR3 sequence is 14 residues long. Looked up from germline, CDR1 is MNHEY and CDR2 is SVGAGI. The CDR3 here is CASKRTVGNQPQHF. The CDR3 DNA reads TGTGCCAGCAAAAGGACAGTCGGCAATCAGCCCCAGCATTTT.

The CDR3 sequence: CASSSRQNTEAFF. CDR3 sequence (DNA): TGTGCCAGCAGTTCACGACAGAACACTGAAGCTTTCTTT. The gene calls are TRBV2 and TRBJ1-1; D is unresolved. Trimming stripped 5 bases from V and 1 base from J, with 8 bases between. CDR3 size: 13 residues. Germline V gives CDR1 SNHLY, CDR2 FYNNEI.

The chain is built from TRBV29-1 and TRBJ1-4, with D unresolved. CDR1 and CDR2 (germline): SQVTM, ANQGSEA. V was shortened by 4 bases and J by 6 bases, with 12 bases between the two germline ends. This CDR3 comprises 13 residues. Here the CDR3 reads CSVAVGAYEKLFF. CDR3 in DNA: TGCAGCGTTGCGGTCGGAGCCTATGAAAAACTGTTTTTT.

This chain uses TRBV10-2 with TRBJ2-3; 8 positions agree with TRBD2. The V and J ends lost 6 bases and 4 bases, in that order; junction bases with no gene match: 3. Germline CDR1 and CDR2: WSHSY and SAAADI. The CDR3 sequence is 13 residues long. The CDR3 DNA follows: TGCGCCAGCAGCGGGGGGGTTCCAGATACGCAGTATTTT. Encoded protein: CASSGGVPDTQYF.

The chain carries TRBV30 and TRBJ2-1, with 7 bases aligning to TRBD2. CDR3 length equals 13 residues. V shed 0 bases and J 14 bases; nucleotides not matched to a gene: 10. Germline CDR1 is GTSNPN and CDR2 is SVGIG (reference sequence). The CDR3 DNA is TGTGCCTGGAGTGTAGACGCACCCGCGGGGGAGTTCTTC. It is translated as CAWSVDAPAGEFF.

V and J are TRBV2 and TRBJ1-1, with D possibly matching TRBD1 (5 bases). The CDR3 is 13 amino acids. CDR1 and CDR2 from the germline V gene are SNHLY and FYNNEI. V dropped 11 bases and J dropped 6 bases, with 19 bases sitting between them. DNA of the CDR3: TGTGCCTGCCTCCGGGACCGAGGCGCTGAAGCTTTCTTT. Translated, it gives CACLRDRGAEAFF.

V is TRBV7-8 and J is TRBJ1-1; a possible D gene is TRBD1 (5 bases). This CDR3 contains 14 residues. CDR1 and CDR2 from the germline V gene are SGHVS and FQNEAQ. Trimming cost V 0 bases and J 4 bases, with 9 bases left between them. The CDR3 sequence: CASSLAYQGTEAFF. CDR3 DNA: TGTGCCAGCAGCTTAGCTTACCAGGGCACTGAAGCTTTCTTT.

This clone was observed once. DNA for the CDR3: TGTGCCAGCAGTTTAACGTGGGACAGCTACAATGAGCAGTTCTTC. Its translation is CASSLTWDSYNEQFF. V is TRBV6-5 and J is TRBJ2-1, with 7 bases fitting TRBD1. V shed 4 bases and J 3 bases; nucleotides not matched to a gene: 6. This CDR3 has 15 residues. Per the germline V gene, CDR1 is MNHEY and CDR2 is SVGAGI.

V and J are TRBV2 and TRBJ1-3; D call uncertain. V shed 2 bases and J shed 0 bases, with 5 bases lying between them. The CDR3 totals 14 residues. Germline assignment: CDR1 SNHLY and CDR2 FYNNEI. The CDR3 is CASSESSSGNTIYF. Here the CDR3 DNA reads TGTGCCAGCAGTGAATCCAGCTCTGGAAACACCATATATTTT.

The chain joins TRBV10-2 to TRBJ1-1; TRBD1 agrees at 9 bases. The germline gives CDR1 WSHSY, CDR2 SAAADI. The CDR3 has 14 amino acids. V shed 6 bases and J 4 bases; nucleotides not matched to a gene: 6. CDR3 DNA sequence: TGCGCCAGCAGACGGACAGGGGATACCACTGAAGCTTTCTTT. The encoded protein is CASRRTGDTTEAFF.

The V call is TRBV27, the J call TRBJ1-1; unclear D gene. The germline CDR1 and CDR2 sequences are MNHEY and SMNVEV (reference sequence). V lost 8 bases and J lost 1, with 11 bases in between. This CDR3 has 13 residues. Here the CDR3 DNA reads TGTGCCAGCGGCCCTTACTCGAACACTGAAGCTTTCTTT. Amino acids: CASGPYSNTEAFF.

This clone qualifies as medium-sized. The chain is built from TRBV7-2 and TRBJ1-2; D is unclear. With 5 bases removed from V and 4 bases from J, the gap between germline ends came to 17 bases. Germline V gene sequence: CDR1 SGHTA, CDR2 FQGNSA. This CDR3 is 15 amino acids long. The CDR3 protein is CASSLSRLQIYGYTF. CDR3 nucleotides: TGTGCCAGCAGCCTAAGCAGGTTACAGATCTATGGCTACACCTTC.

The chain links TRBV19 to TRBJ1-5; no clear D. Germline lookup yields CDR1 LNHDA and CDR2 SQIVND (reference sequence). Trimming cost V 3 bases and J 6 bases, with 15 bases left between them. This CDR3 has 15 amino acids. The CDR3 region is CASSITSSRRQPQHF. The CDR3 coding sequence is TGTGCCAGTAGTATCACCTCTTCTCGCCGTCAGCCCCAGCATTTT.

The V and J genes are TRBV18 and TRBJ2-2, with D unclear. Trimming stripped 3 bases from V and 0 bases from J, with 8 bases between. There are 15 residues in the CDR3. From germline, CDR1 is KGHSH and CDR2 LQKENI. The CDR3 DNA follows: TGTGCCAGCTCACCCAGACAATCGAACACCGGGGAGCTGTTTTTT. Translating it yields CASSPRQSNTGELFF.

This clone was counted once. The chain couples TRBV7-8 to TRBJ2-5; 8 bases fit TRBD1. After removal of 5 bases from V and 4 bases from J, the junction contained 6 bases not matched to a gene. Germline values: CDR1 SGHVS, CDR2 FQNEAQ. The CDR3 runs to 14 residues. The CDR3 coding sequence is TGTGCCAGCAGCGGACAGGGTGAAAGAGAGACCCAGTACTTC. It encodes CASSGQGERETQYF.

The rearrangement links TRBV27 to TRBJ1-5; no clear D. The CDR3 runs to 12 residues. Trimming left V 5 bases short and J 6 bases short, with 8 bases between. In germline, CDR1 is MNHEY, CDR2 SMNVEV (reference sequence). The CDR3 DNA follows: TGTGCCAGCAGTACCCCAGGTCAGCCCCAGCATTTT. This gives the protein CASSTPGQPQHF.

The rearrangement joins TRBV11-2 to TRBJ2-2, with no clear D. CDR1 is SGHAT and CDR2 is FQNNGV in the germline V gene. CDR3 size: 15 residues. The V end lost 2 bases, the J end lost 2 bases, and 9 bases lay between the germline ends. The CDR3 DNA reads as TGTGCCAGCAGCTTAACAGACTCTAACACCGGGGAGCTGTTTTTT. Its protein is CASSLTDSNTGELFF.

The chain joins TRBV5-1 to TRBJ2-5; D ambiguous. The CDR3 is 14 residues long. Trimming cost V 0 bases and J 0 bases, with 6 bases left between them. Germline CDR1 reads SGHRS; CDR2 reads YFSETQ. This CDR3 is CASSLVMYQETQYF. DNA of the CDR3: TGCGCCAGCAGCTTGGTGATGTACCAAGAGACCCAGTACTTC.

The rearrangement joins TRBV3-1 (or the pseudogene TRBV3-2) to TRBJ1-3; D is ambiguous. With 6 bases removed from V and 3 bases from J, the gap between germline ends came to 9 bases. CDR3 length: 13 residues. CDR1 and CDR2 from the germline V gene are LGHDT and YNNKEL (reference sequence). Written as DNA, the CDR3 is TGTGCCAGCAGGCCCCCTATTGGAAACACCATATATTTT. This translates into CASRPPIGNTIYF.

This chain connects TRBV18 to TRBJ1-1; D perhaps matches TRBD1 (6 bases). CDR1 and CDR2 (germline): KGHSH, LQKENI. This CDR3 has 18 amino acids. Trimming removed 3 bases from V and 0 bases from J, with 20 bases in between. CDR3 region: CASSPTIMGGGVNTEAFF. The CDR3 nucleotides are TGTGCCAGCTCACCTACCATTATGGGGGGCGGCGTGAACACTGAAGCTTTCTTT.

V usage is TRBV3-1 (or the pseudogene TRBV3-2) and J usage is TRBJ2-3, with TRBD2 as a possible D gene (7 bases). CDR1 and CDR2 (germline): LGHDT, YNNKEL (reference sequence). CDR3 length: 13 amino acids. V was clipped by 7 bases and J by 5 bases, with 13 bases between them. CDR3 sequence (DNA): TGTGCCAGCAACCGGGGGGCGGGAGATACGCAGTATTTT. It encodes CASNRGAGDTQYF.

CDR3 sequence reads: CASKVGQDHNEQFF. The CDR3 DNA is TGTGCCAGTAAAGTAGGGCAGGATCACAATGAGCAGTTCTTC. The rearrangement uses TRBV19 and TRBJ2-1, with no clear D. V lost 7 bases to trimming and J lost 5 bases, with 15 bases between them. Germline CDR1 and CDR2: LNHDA and SQIVND (reference sequence). This CDR3 has 14 residues.

As concerns this clone: Other DNA variants within this sample encode the same CDR3. CDR3 sequence: CASSLVEDTEAFF. In nucleotides, the CDR3 is TGTGCCAGCAGCTTAGTCGAGGACACTGAAGCTTTCTTT. The chain uses TRBV7-2 and TRBJ1-1; D is unclear. Trimming stripped 1 base from V and 3 bases from J, with 6 bases between. Germline-derived CDR1 and CDR2 are SGHTA and FQGNSA. The CDR3 length is 13 residues.